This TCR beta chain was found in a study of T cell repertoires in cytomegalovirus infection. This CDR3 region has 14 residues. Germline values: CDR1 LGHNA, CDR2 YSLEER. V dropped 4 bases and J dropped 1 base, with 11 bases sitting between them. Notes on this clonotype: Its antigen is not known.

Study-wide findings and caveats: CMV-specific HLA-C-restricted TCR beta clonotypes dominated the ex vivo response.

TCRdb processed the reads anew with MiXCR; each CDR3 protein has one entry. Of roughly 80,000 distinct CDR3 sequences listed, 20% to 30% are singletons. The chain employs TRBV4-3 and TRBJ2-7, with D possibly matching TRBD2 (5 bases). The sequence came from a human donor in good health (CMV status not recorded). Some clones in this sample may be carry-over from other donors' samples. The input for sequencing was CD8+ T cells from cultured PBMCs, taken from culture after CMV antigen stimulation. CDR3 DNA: TGCGCCAGCAGCCCCGGCTCGGGGTCCTACGAGCAGTACTTC. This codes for CASSPGSGSYEQYF.